This TCR beta chain was captured in a study of cytomegalovirus exposure and HLA in healthy donors. The CDR3 extends over 14 amino acids. Trimming took 4 bases from V and 0 from J, leaving 7 bases between them. The germline V gene encodes CDR1 SGHRS and CDR2 YFSETQ. The table came from immunoSEQ multiplex PCR; TCRdb's copy has only in-frame clones and leaves some out. The sample has 110,000 to 150,000 clones; approximately 84% are singletons. The source of this sequence is a woman between 25 and 40 years old in good health and CMV-seronegative. The J gene is TRBJ2-2, the V gene TRBV5-1, with D unclear. Sequencing input: PBMCs. The CDR3 reads CASSPLTNTGELFF. The CDR3 bases are TGCGCCAGCAGCCCCTTAACGAACACCGGGGAGCTGTTTTTT. Drawing the rest from reference TRBV5-1 and TRBJ2-2, the complete variable domain is KAGVTQTPRYLIKTRGQQVTLSCSPISGHRSVSWYQQTPGQGLQFLFEYFSETQRNKGNFPGRFSGRQFSNSRSEMNVSTLELGDSALYLCASSPLTNTGELFFGEGSRLTVL.